In this sample, the clone carrying this T cell receptor beta chain turned up a few times. Germline-derived CDR1 and CDR2 are KGHSH and LQKENI. Trimming shortened V by 3 bases and J by 6 bases, and 14 bases separated the two germline ends. The CDR3 covers 14 residues. This record comes from a study of immune evolution from preneoplasia to lung adenocarcinoma. About the research overall: HLA loss of heterozygosity: around 6.5% AIS, about 15% MIA, around 33% ADC, none AAH.

The protocol was immunoSEQ multiplex PCR, while the TCRdb copy is restricted to in-frame clones and leaves out a portion. In the table there are more than 4,000 clones, 75% to 90% of which are singletons. The sequence was obtained from a person aged 65-85 years with lung adenocarcinoma. Sequencing was done on a sample of FFPE atypical adenomatous hyperplasia tissue from the lung. Subset noted: atypical adenomatous hyperplasia (AAH), lung preneoplasia. The chain links TRBV18 to TRBJ1-2, with D hard to call. CDR3 DNA sequence: TGTGCCAGCTCACCGGGTAGTATGGGGAATGGCTACACCTTC. Translation: CASSPGSMGNGYTF.